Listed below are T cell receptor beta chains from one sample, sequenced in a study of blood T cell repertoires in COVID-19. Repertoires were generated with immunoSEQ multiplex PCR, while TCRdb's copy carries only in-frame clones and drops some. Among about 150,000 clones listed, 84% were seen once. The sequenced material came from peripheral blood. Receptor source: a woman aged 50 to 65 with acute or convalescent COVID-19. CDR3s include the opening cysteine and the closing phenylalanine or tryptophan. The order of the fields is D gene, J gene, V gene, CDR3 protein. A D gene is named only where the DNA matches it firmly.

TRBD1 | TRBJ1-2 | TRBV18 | CASSTTGANYGYTF
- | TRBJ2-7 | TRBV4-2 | CASSPPTRGSGYEQYF
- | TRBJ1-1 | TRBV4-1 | CASSQEWSSSEAFF
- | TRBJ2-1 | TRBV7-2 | CASSLVEGSYNEQFF
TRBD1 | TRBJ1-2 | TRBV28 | CASREQGYGYTF
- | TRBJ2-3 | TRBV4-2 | CASSLDPGDTQYF
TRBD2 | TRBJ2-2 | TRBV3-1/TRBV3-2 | CASSQGLAGSNTGELFF
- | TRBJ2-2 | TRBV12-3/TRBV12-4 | CASSRGDTGELFF
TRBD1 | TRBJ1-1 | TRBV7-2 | CASSLMGQDNTEAFF
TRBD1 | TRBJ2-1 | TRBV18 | CASSPRTGAYNEQFF
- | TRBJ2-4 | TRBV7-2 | CASSLRGLKNIQYF
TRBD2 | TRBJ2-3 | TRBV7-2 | CASSSTSADGDTQYF
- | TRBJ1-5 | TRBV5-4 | CASSTTPLGAPGNQPQHF
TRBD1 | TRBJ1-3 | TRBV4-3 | CASSPRDSSTGNTIYF
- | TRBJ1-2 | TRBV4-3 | CASSQDQDSFYGYTF
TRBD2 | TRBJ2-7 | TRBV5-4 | CASSLEGTTAYEQYF
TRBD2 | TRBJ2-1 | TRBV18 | CASSPQVLAGGLGNYNEQFF
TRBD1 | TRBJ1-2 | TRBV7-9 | CASSPTGYNYGYTF